The clone carrying this T cell receptor (beta chain) was counted a few times. Its target is unknown. Of the isolated RNA, all was reverse transcribed, and so the sequenced material was expressed TCRB transcripts. Sequencing was performed with immunoSEQ multiplex PCR; in TCRdb, only in-frame clones are kept and a portion is missing. The sample shows 70,000 to 90,000 clones, around 32% of them seen only once. This entry belongs to a study of beta chain features in type 1 diabetes. General observations from the study: The VDJ junctions of type 1 diabetes patients carried fewer insertions and more deletions.

Germline V gene data show CDR1 as SGHRS and CDR2 as YFSETQ. The CDR3 runs to 13 residues. With V trimmed by 1 base and J by 8 bases, 5 bases remained unmatched. This TCR was sampled from a woman younger than 30 in good health. This chain connects TRBV5-1 to TRBJ1-1; 7 bases match TRBD1. The sample comprised stem cell memory CD4+ T cells from blood. CDR3 region: CASSLRGQREAFF. CDR3 sequence (DNA): TGCGCCAGCAGCTTGAGGGGACAGAGAGAAGCTTTCTTT.